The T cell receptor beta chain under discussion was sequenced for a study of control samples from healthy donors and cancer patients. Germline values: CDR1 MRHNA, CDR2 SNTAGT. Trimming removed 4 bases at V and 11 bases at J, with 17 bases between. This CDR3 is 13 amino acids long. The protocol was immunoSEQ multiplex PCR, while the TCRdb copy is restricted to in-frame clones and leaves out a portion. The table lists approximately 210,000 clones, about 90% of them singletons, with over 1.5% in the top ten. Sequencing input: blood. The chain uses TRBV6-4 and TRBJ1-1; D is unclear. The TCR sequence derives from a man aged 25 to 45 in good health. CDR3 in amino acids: CASSGDRRSPAFF. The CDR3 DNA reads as TGTGCCAGCAGTGGCGACCGACGGTCTCCGGCTTTCTTT.